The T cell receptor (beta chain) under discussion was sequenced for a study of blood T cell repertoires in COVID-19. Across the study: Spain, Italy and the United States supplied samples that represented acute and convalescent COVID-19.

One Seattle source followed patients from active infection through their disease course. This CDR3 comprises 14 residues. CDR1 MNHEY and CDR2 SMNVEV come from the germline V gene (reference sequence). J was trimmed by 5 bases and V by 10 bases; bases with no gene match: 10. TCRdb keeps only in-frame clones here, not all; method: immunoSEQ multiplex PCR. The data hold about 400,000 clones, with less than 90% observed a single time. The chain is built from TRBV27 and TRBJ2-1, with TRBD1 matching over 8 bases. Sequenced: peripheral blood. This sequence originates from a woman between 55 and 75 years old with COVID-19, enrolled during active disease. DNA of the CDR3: TGTGCCACCACTCGGGGACAGGTGAACAATGAGCAGTTCTTC. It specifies CATTRGQVNNEQFF.